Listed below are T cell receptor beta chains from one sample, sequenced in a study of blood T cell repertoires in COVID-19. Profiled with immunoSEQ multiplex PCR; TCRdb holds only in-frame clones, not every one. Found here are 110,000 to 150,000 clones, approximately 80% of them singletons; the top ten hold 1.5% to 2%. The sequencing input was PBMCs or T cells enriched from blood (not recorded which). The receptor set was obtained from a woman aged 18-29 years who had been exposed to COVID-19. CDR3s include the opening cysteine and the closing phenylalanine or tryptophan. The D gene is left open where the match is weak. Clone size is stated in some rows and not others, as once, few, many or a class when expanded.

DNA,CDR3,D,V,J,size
TGTGCCAGCAGTGAAGGGGGGACAGCTTATGGCTACACCTTC,CASSEGGTAYGYTF,TRBD1,TRBV2,TRBJ1-2,NA
TGCGCCAGCAGCTTGTATTACAGAAACTACGAGCAGTACTTC,CASSLYYRNYEQYF,NA,TRBV5-1,TRBJ2-7,NA
TGTGCCAGCAGTGAAGCTAGCGGACGGTACAATGAGCAGTTCTTC,CASSEASGRYNEQFF,NA,TRBV6-1,TRBJ2-1,NA
TGTGCCAGCAGCCAGACAGATACGCAGTATTTT,CASSQTDTQYF,NA,TRBV28,TRBJ2-3,few
TGCGCCAGCAGCCATCCGGGAGGGGCGAAAGGCTACACCTTC,CASSHPGGAKGYTF,NA,TRBV4-1,TRBJ1-2,NA
TGTGCCAGTAGTATCTATCAGGGTCTAAGCTCTGGGGCCAACGTCCTGACTTTC,CASSIYQGLSSGANVLTF,NA,TRBV19,TRBJ2-6,few
TGTGCCAGCAGCTCAGGGGGCCGGTTGGACGGGGAGCTGTTTTTT,CASSSGGRLDGELFF,TRBD1,TRBV27,TRBJ2-2,NA
TGTGCCAGCATCAGGGAAACTGAAGCTTTCTTT,CASIRETEAFF,NA,TRBV27,TRBJ1-1,NA
TGCGCCAGCAGGACGACGGGGAGTGGGAGCACTGAAGCTTTCTTT,CASRTTGSGSTEAFF,NA,TRBV4-1,TRBJ1-1,NA
TGTGCCAGCAGCCGACAGATGAACACTGAAGCTTTCTTT,CASSRQMNTEAFF,NA,TRBV12-3/TRBV12-4,TRBJ1-1,NA
TGTGCCAGCAGCTTGGAGGCAGGACAGCCCCAGCATTTT,CASSLEAGQPQHF,NA,TRBV5-8,TRBJ1-5,few